The rows below give T cell receptor beta chains drawn from one sample of a study of low-dose radiotherapy and immunotherapy resistance in tumors. TCRdb reprocessed the reads via MiXCR and lists one record per CDR3 protein. The sample includes 80,000 to 95,000 distinct CDR3 sequences, under 9.5% of them seen just once. This specimen consisted of PBMCs, obtained before treatment. The receptors were gathered from a male donor with prostate cancer. CDR3s include the opening cysteine and the closing phenylalanine or tryptophan. D genes are given only for firm matches. Clone size is stated in some rows and not others, as once, few, many or a class when expanded.

D gene: .
V gene: TRBV12-3/TRBV12-4
J gene: TRBJ2-7
clone size: many
CDR3 DNA: TGTGCCAGCAGTTCCTTATACGAGCAGTACTTC
CDR3 protein: CASSSLYEQYF

D gene: .
V gene: TRBV4-1
J gene: TRBJ2-3
clone size: many
CDR3 DNA: TGCGCCAGCCGGCGATTGGGCCAGATGAGCACAGATACGCAGTATTTT
CDR3 protein: CASRRLGQMSTDTQYF

D gene: TRBD2
V gene: TRBV4-1
J gene: TRBJ2-7
clone size: many
CDR3 DNA: TGCGCCAGCAGCCAATCTCTAGCGGGCTACGAGCAGTACTTC
CDR3 protein: CASSQSLAGYEQYF

D gene: TRBD1
V gene: TRBV20-1
J gene: TRBJ2-7
clone size: many
CDR3 DNA: TGCAGTGCTAGGAATAACAGGGGAGAGCAGTACTTC
CDR3 protein: CSARNNRGEQYF

D gene: TRBD1
V gene: TRBV7-9
J gene: TRBJ1-5
clone size: many
CDR3 DNA: TGTGCCAGCAGCCAATCCCCAGGGGGACAGCCCCAGCATTTT
CDR3 protein: CASSQSPGGQPQHF

D gene: TRBD2
V gene: TRBV6-5
J gene: TRBJ2-3
clone size: many
CDR3 DNA: TGTGCCAGCAGAATCAGCGGGAGCGGCCATGTAGATACGCAGTATTTT
CDR3 protein: CASRISGSGHVDTQYF

D gene: TRBD1
V gene: TRBV10-2
J gene: TRBJ2-7
clone size: many
CDR3 DNA: TGCGCCAGCAGGACGACAGGGGGCAGGTACGAGCAGTACTTC
CDR3 protein: CASRTTGGRYEQYF

D gene: .
V gene: TRBV28
J gene: TRBJ1-6
clone size: many
CDR3 DNA: TGTGCCAGCAGTTTTTCTAATTGGACGGCCCCGAGGTCACCCCTCCACTTT
CDR3 protein: CASSFSNWTAPRSPLHF

D gene: .
V gene: TRBV28
J gene: TRBJ2-7
clone size: many
CDR3 DNA: TGTGCCAGCAGGAAGACAGAATCCTACGAGCAGTACTTC
CDR3 protein: CASRKTESYEQYF

D gene: .
V gene: TRBV29-1
J gene: TRBJ2-5
clone size: many
CDR3 DNA: TGCAGCGTTGAAGAGGGGGCGGAGACCCAGTACTTC
CDR3 protein: CSVEEGAETQYF

D gene: .
V gene: TRBV30
J gene: TRBJ2-1
clone size: .
CDR3 DNA: TGTGCCTGGAGTGTTCAAAATCACGGTGAGCAGTTCTTC
CDR3 protein: CAWSVQNHGEQFF

D gene: TRBD2
V gene: TRBV6-5
J gene: TRBJ2-2
clone size: many
CDR3 DNA: TGTGCCAGCATGCGGGAGGCCACCGGGGAGCTGTTTTTT
CDR3 protein: CASMREATGELFF

D gene: .
V gene: TRBV10-3
J gene: TRBJ2-2
clone size: many
CDR3 DNA: TGTGCCATCAGTGAATACCGGGACACCTTTTATGCGAACACCGGGGAGCTGTTTTTT
CDR3 protein: CAISEYRDTFYANTGELFF

D gene: TRBD1
V gene: TRBV19
J gene: TRBJ1-1
clone size: many
CDR3 DNA: TGTGCCAGTAGTACCCGACAGGGGACGGGGACTGAAGCTTTCTTT
CDR3 protein: CASSTRQGTGTEAFF

D gene: TRBD2
V gene: TRBV28
J gene: TRBJ2-2
clone size: many
CDR3 DNA: TGTGCCAGCAGGTCCCCAGCGGGAGTCTTTACCGGGGAGCTGTTTTTT
CDR3 protein: CASRSPAGVFTGELFF

D gene: TRBD1
V gene: TRBV6-2/TRBV6-3
J gene: TRBJ2-7
clone size: many
CDR3 DNA: TGTGCCAGCAGACGGACAGGGGACACGGGCTACGAGCAGTACTTC
CDR3 protein: CASRRTGDTGYEQYF

D gene: TRBD1
V gene: TRBV19
J gene: TRBJ2-4
clone size: .
CDR3 DNA: TGTGCCAGCAAGACAGGGGAAAAAAACATTCAGTACTTC
CDR3 protein: CASKTGEKNIQYF

D gene: TRBD2
V gene: TRBV2
J gene: TRBJ2-7
clone size: many
CDR3 DNA: TGTGCCAGCAGTGAACTTGGAAGCGGGATAGGCGAGCAGTACTTC
CDR3 protein: CASSELGSGIGEQYF

D gene: TRBD1
V gene: TRBV28
J gene: TRBJ1-2
clone size: many
CDR3 DNA: TGTGCCAGCCGAGGGGGCGGGCCTGGCTACACCTTC
CDR3 protein: CASRGGGPGYTF

D gene: TRBD1
V gene: TRBV28
J gene: TRBJ1-5
clone size: many
CDR3 DNA: TGTGCCAGCAGCTCGGAGAGACAGGGCCGTAGCAATCAGCCCCAGCATTTT
CDR3 protein: CASSSERQGRSNQPQHF

D gene: .
V gene: TRBV19
J gene: TRBJ2-2
clone size: many
CDR3 DNA: TGTGCCAGTACTGGAGCGGGGAACACCGGGGAGCTGTTTTTT
CDR3 protein: CASTGAGNTGELFF

D gene: .
V gene: TRBV4-3
J gene: TRBJ2-7
clone size: many
CDR3 DNA: TGCGCCAGCAGCCAACTCTGGGGAGAGGGCGCGCGATACGAGCAGTACTTC
CDR3 protein: CASSQLWGEGARYEQYF

D gene: TRBD2
V gene: TRBV2
J gene: TRBJ2-5
clone size: many
CDR3 DNA: TGTGCCAGCAGTGGCCTAGCGGCAGTACAAGAGACCCAGTACTTC
CDR3 protein: CASSGLAAVQETQYF

D gene: TRBD1
V gene: TRBV24-1
J gene: TRBJ2-1
clone size: many
CDR3 DNA: TGTGCCACCACGGGACAGGGCAGCAATGAGCAGTTCTTC
CDR3 protein: CATTGQGSNEQFF

D gene: .
V gene: TRBV5-1
J gene: TRBJ1-1
clone size: many
CDR3 DNA: TGCGCCAGCAGCTCATCCCCGGGGGGGATCACTGAAGCTTTCTTT
CDR3 protein: CASSSSPGGITEAFF

D gene: .
V gene: TRBV29-1
J gene: TRBJ2-3
clone size: .
CDR3 DNA: TGCAGCGTTGAAGATCCCGGGGGAGGACAGGCGGTCTTAGATACGCAGTATTTT
CDR3 protein: CSVEDPGGGQAVLDTQYF

D gene: .
V gene: TRBV5-5
J gene: TRBJ1-3
clone size: .
CDR3 DNA: TGTGCCAGCAGTGGAGCACCGAACTCTGGAAACACCATATATTTT
CDR3 protein: CASSGAPNSGNTIYF

D gene: .
V gene: TRBV28
J gene: TRBJ2-2
clone size: many
CDR3 DNA: TGTGCCAGCATTGAGGGGCGGGGCGGGGAGCTGTTTTTT
CDR3 protein: CASIEGRGGELFF

D gene: .
V gene: TRBV19
J gene: TRBJ1-1
clone size: many
CDR3 DNA: TGTGCCAGTAGTATATGGGGGATGAACACTGAAGCTTTCTTT
CDR3 protein: CASSIWGMNTEAFF

D gene: TRBD2
V gene: TRBV5-4
J gene: TRBJ2-5
clone size: many
CDR3 DNA: TGTGCCAGCAGCCCTAAAGCGGGAGGAGTGATAGAGACCCAGTACTTC
CDR3 protein: CASSPKAGGVIETQYF

D gene: .
V gene: TRBV4-1
J gene: TRBJ1-3
clone size: many
CDR3 DNA: TGCGCCAGCAGCCTTCAGGAAAGCTCTGGAAACACCATATATTTT
CDR3 protein: CASSLQESSGNTIYF

D gene: .
V gene: TRBV4-1
J gene: TRBJ1-1
clone size: many
CDR3 DNA: TGCGCCAGCAGCCAAGTCCGAGCCGGCTCAGGCACTGAAGCTTTCTTT
CDR3 protein: CASSQVRAGSGTEAFF

D gene: TRBD1
V gene: TRBV28
J gene: TRBJ1-1
clone size: many
CDR3 DNA: TGTGCCAGCAGTTTACAACCTTGGGACAGGGGGACTGAAGCTTTCTTT
CDR3 protein: CASSLQPWDRGTEAFF

D gene: .
V gene: TRBV7-9
J gene: TRBJ2-7
clone size: many
CDR3 DNA: TGTGCCAGCAGCTTTTCACAGGCAAACTTCTTCTCCTACGAGCAGTACTTC
CDR3 protein: CASSFSQANFFSYEQYF

D gene: .
V gene: TRBV12-3/TRBV12-4
J gene: TRBJ2-1
clone size: many
CDR3 DNA: TGTGCCAGCAGTTTTGCGGGCGTCAATGAGCAGTTCTTC
CDR3 protein: CASSFAGVNEQFF

D gene: .
V gene: TRBV19
J gene: TRBJ2-1
clone size: many
CDR3 DNA: TGTGCCAGTAGGGGCTTCGGGGATGAGCAGTTCTTC
CDR3 protein: CASRGFGDEQFF

D gene: .
V gene: TRBV29-1
J gene: TRBJ2-5
clone size: many
CDR3 DNA: TGCAGCGTTGCCAGGGGCCAAGAGACCCAGTACTTC
CDR3 protein: CSVARGQETQYF

D gene: .
V gene: TRBV28
J gene: TRBJ2-7
clone size: many
CDR3 DNA: TGTGCCAGCAGTTTCAACAGCCACTACGAGCAGTACTTC
CDR3 protein: CASSFNSHYEQYF

D gene: TRBD1
V gene: TRBV12-5
J gene: TRBJ2-2
clone size: many
CDR3 DNA: TGTGCTAGTGGTCCTCCGACAGGGGGTGAACACGGCGGGGAGCTGTTTTTT
CDR3 protein: CASGPPTGGEHGGELFF

D gene: .
V gene: TRBV5-1
J gene: TRBJ2-2
clone size: few
CDR3 DNA: TGCGCCAGCAGCTTGATAGGGCCGATCACCGGGGAGCTGTTTTTT
CDR3 protein: CASSLIGPITGELFF

D gene: .
V gene: TRBV4-3
J gene: TRBJ2-7
clone size: many
CDR3 DNA: TGCGCCAGCAGCCAAGATCTTGGCGGCTACGAGCAGTACTTC
CDR3 protein: CASSQDLGGYEQYF

D gene: .
V gene: TRBV11-2
J gene: TRBJ2-2
clone size: many
CDR3 DNA: TGTGCCACCCAAAAAGTGGCAGGGGAGCTGTTTTTT
CDR3 protein: CATQKVAGELFF

D gene: .
V gene: TRBV5-5
J gene: TRBJ1-6
clone size: many
CDR3 DNA: TGTGCCAGCAGCTTATTCTCCGGGCGGGATTCACCCCTCCACTTT
CDR3 protein: CASSLFSGRDSPLHF

D gene: .
V gene: TRBV4-2
J gene: TRBJ1-6
clone size: many
CDR3 DNA: TGTGCCAGCAGCCAAGATTGGACCCGGACGGATTCACCCCTCCACTTT
CDR3 protein: CASSQDWTRTDSPLHF

D gene: .
V gene: TRBV4-2
J gene: TRBJ1-5
clone size: many
CDR3 DNA: TGTGCCAGCAGCCAACCGGGACGGGGCGGGAATCAGCCCCAGCATTTT
CDR3 protein: CASSQPGRGGNQPQHF

D gene: TRBD1
V gene: TRBV28
J gene: TRBJ1-2
clone size: many
CDR3 DNA: TGTGCCAGCAATGACAGGGAATATGGCTACACCTTC
CDR3 protein: CASNDREYGYTF

D gene: .
V gene: TRBV30
J gene: TRBJ1-1
clone size: many
CDR3 DNA: TGTGCCTGGAGTACGGGGAGAGGGACTGAAGCTTTCTTT
CDR3 protein: CAWSTGRGTEAFF

D gene: .
V gene: TRBV18
J gene: TRBJ2-7
clone size: many
CDR3 DNA: TGTGCCAGCTCACCTTCCGGGTCCAGGGCCTACGAGCAGTACTTC
CDR3 protein: CASSPSGSRAYEQYF

D gene: .
V gene: TRBV7-2
J gene: TRBJ2-7
clone size: many
CDR3 DNA: TGTGCCAGCAGCTTAGGAGCTGCCTCCTACGAGCAGTACTTC
CDR3 protein: CASSLGAASYEQYF

D gene: TRBD1
V gene: TRBV29-1
J gene: TRBJ1-5
clone size: many
CDR3 DNA: TGCAGCGTAGTGACAGGGCTCAGCAATCAGCCCCAGCATTTT
CDR3 protein: CSVVTGLSNQPQHF